This passage covers 24 T cell receptor beta chains from one sample sequenced in a study of immune heterogeneity within non-small cell lung tumors. Template material for each sample was around 560 ng of bulk tumor genomic DNA. Several spatially distant biopsies were obtained per primary tumor intraoperatively. The patients were newly diagnosed with non-small cell lung cancer, had not been treated, and had curative surgery. It was a multiplex PCR that amplified TCR beta CDR3, with 32 V and 13 J primers. TCRdb analysed the multiplex PCR reads with MiXCR anew, one entry per CDR3 protein. The sample consists of 25,000 to 40,000 distinct CDR3 sequences, 25% to 30% of them appearing once. The sequenced sample consisted of lung tumor tissue. Receptors originate from a man aged 40-55 years with non-small cell lung cancer.

This clonotype was picked up a small number of times. J is TRBJ1-2 and V is TRBV19, with D uncertain. CDR3 length: 13 amino acids. V was trimmed by 3 bases and J by 8 bases, leaving 13 bases between them. From germline, CDR1 is LNHDA and CDR2 SQIVND (reference sequence). DNA of the CDR3: TGTGCCAGTAGTATTCCGGCGGGCGAAGGCTACACCTTC. Amino acid sequence: CASSIPAGEGYTF.

Notes on this clonotype: This may arise from a read error, as a much more abundant clone is one base away. The V call is TRBV28, the J call TRBJ2-7; TRBD1 might be the D (6 bases). This CDR3 spans 15 amino acids. The V gene's germline CDR1 is MDHEN and CDR2 SYDVKM. This chain's CDR3 is CSTQGQPWTSYEQYF. The CDR3, as DNA: TGTTCCACCCAGGGGCAGCCTTGGACTTCCTACGAGCAGTACTTC.

As regards this clonotype: This clone may be a read error of a much larger clone one base away. The rearrangement uses TRBV2 and TRBJ1-6, with no clear D. The length of the CDR3 is 16 residues. Germline V gene lookup returns CDR1 SNHLY and CDR2 FYNNEI. V dropped 7 bases and J dropped 3 bases, with 16 bases sitting between them. The CDR3 protein is CASTKAGNYYNSPLHF. The CDR3 bases are TGTGCCAGCACGAAGGCCGGGAACTACTATAATTCACCCCTCCACTTT.

This clonotype was observed at least ten times. The chain couples TRBV20-1 to TRBJ1-2; D gene unclear. V was trimmed by 3 bases and J by 3 bases, leaving 11 bases between them. The CDR3 is 13 amino acids. The germline CDR1 and CDR2 sequences are DFQATT and SNEGSKA (reference sequence). CDR3 nucleotide sequence: TGCAGTGCTAGTTCCACATCCCACTATGGCTACACCTTC. Protein sequence: CSASSTSHYGYTF.

Only a few counts were recorded for this clonotype. V is TRBV6-1 and J is TRBJ2-3, with 7 bases that match TRBD2. CDR1 and CDR2 (germline): MNHNS, SASEGT. Trimming removed 7 bases from V and 3 bases from J; junction bases left unmatched: 7. The CDR3 runs to 14 residues. CDR3 residues: CASNTIAGTDTQYF. CDR3 in DNA: TGTGCCAGCAATACCATAGCGGGTACAGATACGCAGTATTTT.

This clonotype occurred many times. The V call is TRBV30, the J call TRBJ1-2; D unclear. Trimming pared 2 bases from V and 4 bases from J, leaving 11 bases between. The CDR3 is 13 residues long. Germline values: CDR1 GTSNPN, CDR2 SVGIG (reference sequence). The CDR3 spells CAWSSGPGYGYTF. The DNA for the CDR3 is TGTGCCTGGAGTTCTGGGCCGGGCTATGGCTACACCTTC.

This clonotype was found many times. The V gene is TRBV19, the J gene TRBJ1-6, with 9 nucleotides matching TRBD1. This CDR3 has 15 amino acids. Germline CDR1 is LNHDA and CDR2 is SQIVND (reference sequence). J lost 6 bases, V lost 6 bases, and 6 bases had no gene match. The CDR3 DNA follows: TGTGCCAGTAGCACGACAGGGGGTGGTAATTCACCCCTCCACTTT. Protein: CASSTTGGGNSPLHF. Full variable domain (outside the CDR3, taken from reference TRBV19 and TRBJ1-6): DGGITQSPKYLFRKEGQNVTLSCEQNLNHDAMYWYRQDPGQGLRLIYYSQIVNDFQKGDIAEGYSVSREKKESFPLTVTSAQKNPTAFYLCASSTTGGGNSPLHFGNGTRLTVT.

This clonotype was seen a handful of times. The chain employs TRBV18 and TRBJ2-5, with TRBD2 matching over 13 bases. The germline V gene has CDR1 KGHSH and CDR2 LQKENI. The CDR3 contains 16 residues. V lost 3 bases to trimming and J lost 6 bases; unmatched junction nucleotides: 7. DNA for the CDR3: TGTGCCAGCTCACCGGCCGGACTAGCGGGAGTAAAGACCCAGTACTTC. Translation: CASSPAGLAGVKTQYF.

The chain is built from TRBV15 and TRBJ1-1; D unresolved. Germline CDR1 reads LNHNV; CDR2 reads YYDKDF (reference sequence). The V end was cut by 1 base, the J end by 5 bases, with 8 bases between. The CDR3 is 13 residues long. The chain's CDR3 is CATSRAGLTEAFF. The CDR3 DNA follows: TGTGCCACCAGCAGAGCCGGGCTTACTGAAGCTTTCTTT.

The chain carries TRBV7-9 and TRBJ2-3; D ambiguous. This CDR3 has 14 amino acids. Trimming stripped 5 bases from V and 2 bases from J, with 11 bases between. Germline assignment: CDR1 SEHNR and CDR2 FQNEAQ (reference sequence). The CDR3 DNA reads as TGTGCCAGCAGCCACTTGGACCTCACAGATACGCAGTATTTT. Translating gives CASSHLDLTDTQYF.

This clonotype was seen a few times. The J gene is TRBJ2-5, the V gene TRBV20-1; 7 nucleotides match TRBD2. CDR1 and CDR2 (germline): DFQATT, SNEGSKA (reference sequence). Losses at the gene ends were 4 bases for V and 5 bases for J; bases not matched to a gene: 16. This CDR3 contains 16 residues. The DNA of the CDR3 is TGCAGTGCTACCACCGTAGGTGGGGGGGTATGGGAGACCCAGTACTTC. Translation: CSATTVGGGVWETQYF.

On this clonotype: This is likely a read error, given that the CDR3 carries no conserved phenylalanine or tryptophan at its end. The V and J genes are TRBV25-1 and TRBJ1-1; 7 nucleotides line up with TRBD1. This CDR3 spans 13 amino acids. Trimming removed 7 bases from V and 5 bases from J; junction bases left unmatched: 7. Germline CDR1 and CDR2: MGHDK and SYGVNS. The CDR3 coding sequence is TGTGCCAGCAATCGCAGGGGGACGACTGAAGCTTTCCTT. Translating it yields CASNRRGTTEAFL.

This clonotype came up a few times. The rearrangement uses TRBV3-1 and TRBJ2-3; the D is unclear. CDR3 length: 13 residues. V lost 10 bases and J 1 base, leaving 12 bases between the germline ends. Looked up from germline, CDR1 is LGHDT and CDR2 is YNNKEL (reference sequence). CDR3 sequence (DNA): TGTGCCACCCAATCCCCCGGCACAGATACGCAGTATTTT. It codes for CATQSPGTDTQYF.

This clonotype was detected many times. The J gene is TRBJ1-4, the V gene TRBV15; 8 bases align to TRBD1. This CDR3 comprises 17 residues. V shed 2 bases, J shed 8 bases, and the junction held 13 bases outside the gene matches. CDR1 and CDR2 from the germline V gene are LNHNV and YYDKDF (reference sequence). DNA of the CDR3: TGTGCCACCAGCAGACAAACGGTCGGGACAGGAGGCGAAAAACTGTTTTTT. The encoded protein is CATSRQTVGTGGEKLFF.

This clonotype was counted a few times. V and J are TRBV12-3 or TRBV12-4 and TRBJ1-4; TRBD1 is a possible D gene (5 bases). The V end lost 3 bases, the J end lost 6 bases, and 14 bases lay between the germline ends. The CDR3 has 15 residues. The CDR3: CASSFDGWGDEKLFF. The CDR3 nucleotides are TGTGCCAGCAGTTTTGATGGGTGGGGGGATGAAAAACTGTTTTTT.

This clonotype has ten or more counts. The V call is TRBV12-5, the J call TRBJ1-2, with 11 bases fitting TRBD1. The CDR3 consists of 14 residues. The germline CDR1 and CDR2 sequences are LGHNT and FRNRAP. J was trimmed by 7 bases and V by 7 bases; bases with no gene match: 8. CDR3 sequence: CASALGQGVGGYTF. CDR3 nucleotides: TGTGCTAGTGCCCTGGGACAGGGGGTCGGTGGCTACACCTTC. The whole variable domain, filled in from reference TRBV12-5 and TRBJ1-2, reads DARVTQTPRHKVTEMGQEVTMRCQPILGHNTVFWYRQTMMQGLELLAYFRNRAPLDDSGMPKDRFSAEMPDATLATLKIQPSEPRDSAVYFCASALGQGVGGYTFGSGTRLTVV.

This clonotype is classed as medium-sized. This rearrangement joins TRBV7-8 to TRBJ2-2; D is unresolved. CDR3 size: 13 residues. V gave up 5 bases and J gave up 7 bases, with 11 bases separating them. Germline CDR1 SGHVS, CDR2 FQNEAQ. The CDR3, as DNA: TGTGCCAGCAGCCAAAGGCTAGACGGGGAGCTGTTTTTT. This translates into CASSQRLDGELFF.

This clonotype was picked up many times. The rearrangement links TRBV19 to TRBJ2-7, with D unresolved. The CDR3 is 14 residues long. Trimming took 3 bases from V and 2 from J, leaving 11 bases between them. Per the germline V gene, CDR1 is LNHDA and CDR2 is SQIVND (reference sequence). The CDR3 spells CASSMGLWAYEQYF. The CDR3 bases are TGTGCCAGTAGTATGGGTCTTTGGGCCTACGAGCAGTACTTC.

V gene TRBV6-2 or TRBV6-3 combines with J gene TRBJ2-1; 15 bases are a match to TRBD2. Germline V gene data show CDR1 as MNHEY and CDR2 as SVGEGT. Trimming at V came to 11 bases and at J to 4 bases, leaving 9 bases not matched to a gene. The CDR3 extends over 16 amino acids. The DNA for the CDR3 is TGTGCCCGCCGCCGGACTAGCGGGGGGGGTTACAATGAGCAGTTCTTC. Its protein is CARRRTSGGGYNEQFF.

At least ten counts were recorded for this clonotype. V and J are TRBV7-8 and TRBJ2-7, with 7 bases lining up with TRBD1. CDR3 size: 15 residues. V shed 2 bases and J 2 bases; nucleotides not matched to a gene: 6. The germline V gene has CDR1 SGHVS and CDR2 FQNEAQ. CDR3 DNA: TGTGCCAGCAGCTTAACACAGGGGAGCACCTACGAGCAGTACTTC. It translates to CASSLTQGSTYEQYF.

Of note for this clonotype: Given a much more abundant clone one base away, this may be a read error. The chain is built from TRBV7-2 and TRBJ1-2; D is undetermined. The length of the CDR3 is 13 residues. The V and J ends lost 4 bases and 4 bases respectively, with 10 bases between them. The germline gives CDR1 SGHTA, CDR2 FQGNSA. CDR3 sequence: CASSSTWSYGYTF. DNA of the CDR3: TGTGCCAGCAGCTCGACATGGTCCTATGGCTACACCTTC.

Within the sample, this clonotype is medium-sized. This chain connects TRBV10-2 to TRBJ1-5, with a tentative D call TRBD1 (5 bases). Germline V gene data show CDR1 as WSHSY and CDR2 as SAAADI. V was clipped by 0 bases and J by 0 bases, with 9 bases between them. The CDR3 is 16 residues long. CDR3 nucleotides: TGCGCCAGCAGTGAGTCGCCAGGGAATAGCAATCAGCCCCAGCATTTT. As protein: CASSESPGNSNQPQHF.

This clonotype showed up many times. This chain connects TRBV19 to TRBJ2-1; 8 nucleotides line up with TRBD2. From germline, CDR1 is LNHDA and CDR2 SQIVND (reference sequence). V was clipped by 3 bases and J by 4 bases; unmatched bases: 5. This CDR3 has 15 residues. The CDR3 sequence: CASSIGGRLYNEQFF. As DNA, the CDR3 is TGTGCCAGTAGTATTGGCGGGAGGCTGTACAATGAGCAGTTCTTC.

Here the CDR3 reads CASSYSSAGKLFF. The CDR3 DNA reads as TGTGCCAGCAGTTACTCATCGGCAGGGAAACTGTTTTTT. The rearrangement joins TRBV6-2 or TRBV6-3 to TRBJ1-4, with a weak D call TRBD1 (5 bases). V was cut by 0 bases and J by 11 bases, with 10 bases left in between. Germline V gives CDR1 MNHEY, CDR2 SVGEGT. This CDR3 is 13 amino acids long.